The source of this T cell receptor beta chain is a study of shared T cell receptors in the human thymus. The repertoire was sequenced with immunoSEQ multiplex PCR; TCRdb's copy has only in-frame clones and lacks some. Of 720,000 or so clones detected, 80% to 90% appear once; the ten largest clones hold 0.0095% to 0.011%. Trimming removed 4 bases from V and 8 bases from J; junction bases left unmatched: 11. The length of the CDR3 is 14 residues. Per germline, CDR1 SGHNT and CDR2 YYREEE (reference sequence). In addition, the sample was reused for a study of human thymus T cells. According to that study: In corrective heart surgery, resections were taken, and these provided the thymus tissue. Use of V and J genes seemed skewed within the thymic and blood repertoires. A high degree of thymic repertoire overlap among unrelated individuals was reported in related research.

Sequencing was performed on thymocytes. The clonotype originates from a girl less than two years old with a congenital heart defect. The V gene is TRBV5-4, the J gene TRBJ1-2; 7 bases align to TRBD1. CDR3 sequence: CASSPRRGGDGYTF. For the CDR3, the DNA is TGTGCCAGCAGCCCCCGGCGAGGGGGCGACGGCTACACCTTC.